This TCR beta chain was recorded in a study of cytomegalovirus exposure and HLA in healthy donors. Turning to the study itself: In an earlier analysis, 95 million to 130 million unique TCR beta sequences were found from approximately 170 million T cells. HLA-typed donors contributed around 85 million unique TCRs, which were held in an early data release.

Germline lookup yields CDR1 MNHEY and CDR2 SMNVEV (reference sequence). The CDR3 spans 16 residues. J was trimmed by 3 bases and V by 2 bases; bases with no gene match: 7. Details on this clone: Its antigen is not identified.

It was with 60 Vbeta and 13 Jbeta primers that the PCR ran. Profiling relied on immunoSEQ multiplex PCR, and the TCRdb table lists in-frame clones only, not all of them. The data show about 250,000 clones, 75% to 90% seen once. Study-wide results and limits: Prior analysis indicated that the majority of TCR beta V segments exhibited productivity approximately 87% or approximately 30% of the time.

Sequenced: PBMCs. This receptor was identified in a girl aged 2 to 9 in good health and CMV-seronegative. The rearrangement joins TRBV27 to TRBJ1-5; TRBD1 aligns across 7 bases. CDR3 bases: TGTGCCAGCAGTTTACGGCCGGACAGGTCCAATCAGCCCCAGCATTTT. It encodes CASSLRPDRSNQPQHF.